This T cell receptor beta chain derives from a study of radiotherapy plus CTLA-4 blockade in lung cancer. The CDR3 is 14 residues long. Trimming pared 0 bases from V and 6 bases from J, leaving 12 bases between. Looked up from germline, CDR1 is GTSNPN and CDR2 is SVGIG (reference sequence). Libraries were prepared by immunoSEQ multiplex PCR; TCRdb keeps only in-frame clonotypes and omits some of them. The sample has about 120,000 clones; 65% to 85% are singletons. This TCR was sampled from a human donor with non-small cell lung cancer who had a partial response to radiotherapy plus ipilimumab. The sample in question was peripheral blood, obtained from a patient treated with radiotherapy plus ipilimumab. V and J are TRBV30 and TRBJ2-1, with D maybe TRBD1 (6 bases). Here the CDR3 DNA reads TGTGCCTGGAGTGTATTTCAGGGGTCCAATGAGCAGTTCTTC. Protein sequence: CAWSVFQGSNEQFF. The variable domain in full, completed from reference TRBV30 and TRBJ2-1, reads SQTIHQWPATLVQPVGSPLSLECTVEGTSNPNLYWYRQAAGRGLQLLFYSVGIGQISSEVPQNLSASRPQDRQFILSSKKLLLSDSGFYLCAWSVFQGSNEQFFGPGTRLTVL.